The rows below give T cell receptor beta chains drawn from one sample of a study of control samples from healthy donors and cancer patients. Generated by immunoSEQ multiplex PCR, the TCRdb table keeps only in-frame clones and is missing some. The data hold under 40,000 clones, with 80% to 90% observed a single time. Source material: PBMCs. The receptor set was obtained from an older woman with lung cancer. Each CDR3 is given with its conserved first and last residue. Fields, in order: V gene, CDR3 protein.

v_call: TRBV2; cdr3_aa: CASSIRDSLNTEAFF
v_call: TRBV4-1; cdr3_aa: CASSSRTEAYEQYF
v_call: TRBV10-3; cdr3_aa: CATEGVSYEQYF
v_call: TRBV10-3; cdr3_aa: CAITDMNTEAFF
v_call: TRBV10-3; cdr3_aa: CAISDRETDGETQYF
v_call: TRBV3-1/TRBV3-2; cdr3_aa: CASSQGTEIYGYTF
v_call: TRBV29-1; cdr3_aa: CSVAFGSFSEENQPQHF
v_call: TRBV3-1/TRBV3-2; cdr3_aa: CASSQVLAGLADTQYF
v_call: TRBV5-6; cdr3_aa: CASTQGFSGANVLTF
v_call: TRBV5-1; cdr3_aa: CASTLNPSTEAFF
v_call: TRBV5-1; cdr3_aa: CASSPQGRETQYF
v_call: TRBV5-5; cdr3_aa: CASSLGIGVSEQYF
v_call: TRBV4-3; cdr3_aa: CASSQDRRTGAKNIQYF
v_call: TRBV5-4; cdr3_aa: CASSSRLADPNEQFF
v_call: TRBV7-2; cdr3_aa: CASSYRGGQPQHF
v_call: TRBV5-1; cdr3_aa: CASSLGGTANYGYTF